A single sample is the source of the 11 T cell receptor beta chains below, sequenced in a study of T cells in Graves' hyperthyroidism and ophthalmopathy. Researchers amplified the TCR beta CDR3 regions from RNA transcripts. During a first-round RT-PCR of the TCR CDR3, the HTBI primer set was used. TCRdb passed the multiplex PCR reads through MiXCR, listing each CDR3 protein once. The table has about 840,000 distinct CDR3 sequences, over 35% seen once. The sample was blood. The receptors here all came from a man aged 18 to 35 with Graves' hyperthyroidism.

The chain combines TRBV24-1 with TRBJ2-5; D is possibly TRBD1 (5 bases). Germline values: CDR1 KGHDR, CDR2 SFDVKD. Trimming pared 1 base from V and 5 bases from J, leaving 13 bases between. There are 15 residues in the CDR3. The CDR3 DNA follows: TGTGCCACCAGTGATTTAAATTCAGGGTTGGAGACCCAGTACTTC. Residues: CATSDLNSGLETQYF.

As to this clonotype: The conserved closing phenylalanine or tryptophan is absent in this CDR3, likely reflecting a read error. No DNA is shown, since the ends of the CDR3 on it are uncertain; the CDR3 is the one TCRdb lists. J is TRBJ2-5 and V is TRBV2; the D call TRBD1 from the table was never checked on the DNA. The CDR3 region is 9 residues in length, termini included. CDR1 SNHLY and CDR2 FYNNEI come from the germline V gene. The CDR3 protein is CASSGQGDS.

This chain uses TRBV7-9 with TRBJ1-1; 10 bases are a match to TRBD1. Germline-derived CDR1 and CDR2 are SEHNR and FQNEAQ (reference sequence). The CDR3 totals 15 residues. V lost 4 bases and J lost 5; bases outside the gene matches: 7. The CDR3 sequence is CASSSRQGARTEAFF. Written as DNA, the CDR3 is TGTGCCAGCAGCTCCCGACAGGGGGCGAGGACTGAAGCTTTCTTT.

With respect to this clonotype: This could be a read error, since a much larger clone is one nucleotide away. The chain is built from TRBV29-1 and TRBJ2-7; tentatively, D is TRBD1 or TRBD2 (6 bases each). Germline CDR1 reads SQVTM; CDR2 reads ANQGSEA. The V gene lost 4 bases and the J gene lost 0 bases, with 16 bases spanning the gap. The length of the CDR3 is 15 residues. DNA of the CDR3: TGCAGCGTTGTGGGGGGCGAACTGGCCTCCTACGAGCAGTACTTC. It is translated as CSVVGGELASYEQYF.

The chain links TRBV7-9 to TRBJ2-7; 10 bases line up with TRBD1. CDR3 length: 19 amino acids. The junction had 19 bases not matched to a gene; V was cut back by 5 bases and J by 3 bases. The germline gives CDR1 SEHNR, CDR2 FQNEAQ (reference sequence). CDR3 sequence reads: CASSPHTGQGVYNLYEQYF. The CDR3 nucleotides are TGTGCCAGCAGCCCTCACACAGGACAGGGGGTCTATAACCTCTACGAGCAGTACTTC.

The chain joins TRBV7-2 to TRBJ1-3, with 9 bases lining up with TRBD1. There are 16 residues in the CDR3. Trimming took 2 bases from V and 1 from J; bases not matched to a gene: 3. CDR1 and CDR2 (germline): SGHTA, FQGNSA. CDR3 in amino acids: CASSLSGTGSGNTIYF. CDR3 nucleotides: TGTGCCAGCAGCTTATCAGGGACAGGGTCTGGAAACACCATATATTTT.

V is TRBV7-6 and J is TRBJ2-2; no clear D gene. V lost 7 bases, J lost 6 bases, and 6 bases lay in between. The CDR3 totals 11 residues. From germline, CDR1 is SGHVS and CDR2 FNYEAQ. CDR3 nucleotide sequence: TGTGCCAGCACCTCCTCCGGGGAGCTGTTTTTT. This sequence encodes CASTSSGELFF.

This clonotype has just a few counts. The chain uses TRBV6-5 and TRBJ1-3; D is ambiguous. This CDR3 comprises 13 residues. V lost 0 bases and J lost 4, with 4 bases in between. Germline V gives CDR1 MNHEY, CDR2 SVGAGI. CDR3 amino acids: CASSYSIGNTIYF. The CDR3, as DNA: TGTGCCAGCAGTTACTCCATCGGAAACACCATATATTTT.

The chain employs TRBV4-3 and TRBJ2-2, with 7 nucleotides matching TRBD1. The V gene's germline CDR1 is LGHNA and CDR2 YSLEER. Losses at the gene ends were 8 bases for V and 3 bases for J; bases not matched to a gene: 9. CDR3 size: 15 residues. DNA of the CDR3: TGCGCCAGCTCTGGGAGACAGGGAGACACCGGGGAGCTGTTTTTT. The encoded protein is CASSGRQGDTGELFF.

The rearrangement links TRBV29-1 to TRBJ1-1; unclear D gene. Trimming left V 8 bases short and J 1 base short, with 8 bases between. Germline assignment: CDR1 SQVTM and CDR2 ANQGSEA. The CDR3 length is 11 residues. In nucleotides, the CDR3 is TGCAGCCGGGCCTCGAACACTGAAGCTTTCTTT. Translated, it gives CSRASNTEAFF.

This clonotype appeared many times. The rearrangement uses TRBV7-2 and TRBJ2-7, with a possible D match to TRBD2 (6 bases). Germline V gives CDR1 SGHTA, CDR2 FQGNSA. The CDR3 runs 14 residues. V was clipped by 4 bases and J by 2 bases, with 12 bases between them. The CDR3: CASSSTAGTYEQYF. The CDR3 DNA sequence: TGTGCCAGCAGCTCAACGGCGGGAACCTACGAGCAGTACTTC.